This T cell receptor (beta chain) stems from a study of beta chain features in type 1 diabetes. Study-wide points: Reduced insertions and increased deletions marked VDJ junctions in type 1 diabetes patients. Type 1 diabetes patients showed a moderate but significant shortening of TCRB CDR3s in all four CD4+ subsets. Patients and controls would share equally any PCR tilt toward shorter templates.

For this clone: What it recognizes is unknown.

The study reverse transcribed the entire isolated RNA, so it sequenced expressed TCRB transcripts. The data were produced by immunoSEQ multiplex PCR, yet TCRdb's version contains in-frame clones alone and is incomplete. The sample carries about 700,000 clones, 10% to 15% recorded once. Markers CD45RO/CCR7/CD25/CD127/CD95/CD27 served to sort CD4+ naive, central memory, regulatory and stem cell-like memory cells. The receptor was derived from a man between 18 and 35 years old with type 1 diabetes. Sequencing used naive CD4+ T cells from blood.

CDR3 amino acids: CASSQSDYGYTF. CDR3 sequence (DNA): TGTGCCAGCAGCCAGTCAGACTATGGCTACACCTTC. The V call is TRBV11-1, the J call TRBJ1-2; D ambiguous. Trimming cost V 5 bases and J 3 bases, with 7 bases left between them. Germline CDR1 reads SGHAT; CDR2 reads FQDESV (reference sequence). CDR3 length equals 12 residues.